The T cell receptor beta chain described here comes from a study of shared clonotypes between healthy human individuals. Deletions cut 3 bases from V and 5 bases from J, with 4 bases between. This CDR3 contains 12 residues. Per the germline V gene, CDR1 is SGHVS and CDR2 is FNYEAQ. Repertoires were generated with immunoSEQ multiplex PCR, while TCRdb's copy carries only in-frame clones and drops some. The data contain over a million clones, around 98% of them singletons. A split of CD4+ cells into CD45RA+ naive and CD45RA-negative memory subsets was performed. The clonotype comes from a man aged 30-40 years in good health. This sequence joins TRBV7-6 and TRBJ2-2; no definite D call. Sequencing used naive CD4+ T cells sorted from blood. The subset was: CD45RA+ positively selected. The CDR3 bases are TGTGCCAGCAGCTTGCAAACCGGGGAGCTGTTTTTT. It codes for CASSLQTGELFF.